This T cell receptor (beta chain) is drawn from a study of blood T cell repertoires in COVID-19. Study context: Acute and convalescent COVID-19 specimens originated in the United States, Italy and Spain. Sample material is recorded as cDNA or gDNA derived from T cells, B-cell-depleted T cells, or PBMCs.

In the authors' workflow: Amplified reference gene primers provided the basis for estimating nucleated cell counts. Assay used: immunoSEQ multiplex PCR; TCRdb lists only in-frame clones, some missing. The V and J calls and the clone size are those of that table, but D and trimming were determined from the DNA. The table lists 130,000 to 150,000 clones, 70% to 90% of them singletons, with roughly 8% in the top ten. Germline CDR1 SGHTS, CDR2 YDEGEE. The J segment lost 14 bases and the V segment lost 0 bases, leaving 8 bases of the junction unmatched. The CDR3 runs to 13 residues. Enrollment of patients from Seattle took place during active infection, with longitudinal follow-up.

The material sequenced was peripheral blood. V is TRBV5-8 and J is TRBJ2-5; 9 nucleotides line up with TRBD1. The clonotype comes from a woman aged 60 to 75 with COVID-19, enrolled during active disease. The DNA of the CDR3 is TGTGCCAGCAGCTTGGGGATGGGACAGGGTAGTTACTTC. The encoded protein is CASSLGMGQGSYF.